Below are 18 T cell receptor beta chains sequenced from a single sample in a study of T cell responses to AZD1222 COVID-19 vaccine. Sequencing used immunoSEQ multiplex PCR; TCRdb keeps in-frame clones, though not all of them. The table includes roughly 30,000 clones, approximately 78% detected once. The source was peripheral blood, collected 28 days after the second AZD1222 dose. The receptors were sampled from an adult who received the AZD1222 COVID-19 vaccine.

The chain combines TRBV5-8 with TRBJ2-1; 7 bases align to TRBD1. The ends lost 3 bases at V and 6 bases at J; junction bases unmatched: 12. Germline lookup yields CDR1 SGHTS and CDR2 YDEGEE. The CDR3 has 16 residues. The CDR3 reads CASSSGMTGSGNEQFF. The DNA for the CDR3 is TGTGCCAGCAGCTCGGGTATGACAGGGTCAGGCAATGAGCAGTTCTTC. The full variable domain, rest sourced from reference TRBV5-8 and TRBJ2-1, is EAGVTQSPTHLIKTRGQQATLRCSPISGHTSVYWYQQALGLGLQFLLWYDEGEERNRGNFPPRFSGRQFPNYSSELNVNALELEDSALYLCASSSGMTGSGNEQFFGPGTRLTVL.

The chain combines TRBV19 with TRBJ2-3; D is undetermined. Germline V CDR1 and CDR2: LNHDA, SQIVND (reference sequence). CDR3 size: 14 residues. The germline V and J ends were trimmed by 6 bases and 1 base, with 11 bases remaining between them. The CDR3 region has the DNA TGTGCCAGTAGATCAGGCTCTGGCACAGATACGCAGTATTTT. Its translation: CASRSGSGTDTQYF.

V is TRBV28 and J is TRBJ2-3, with D perhaps being TRBD1 or TRBD2 (5 bases each). CDR3 length equals 14 residues. Trimming removed 7 bases at V and 4 bases at J, with 15 bases between. CDR1 MDHEN and CDR2 SYDVKM come from the germline V gene. The CDR3 region has the DNA TGTGCCAGCACCCTGGGGGTAGGATCAGATACGCAGTATTTT. Protein product: CASTLGVGSDTQYF.

CDR3 sequence reads: CASSPRQAGGNTIYF. CDR3 nucleotide sequence: TGTGCCAGCTCTCCTCGACAGGCCGGCGGAAACACCATATATTTT. The chain joins TRBV6-5 to TRBJ1-3; a weak D match, TRBD1 (6 bases). Germline V gene lookup returns CDR1 MNHEY and CDR2 SVGAGI. Trimming shortened V by 8 bases and J by 4 bases, and 18 bases separated the two germline ends. CDR3 size: 15 residues.

CDR3 protein: CSVRTGVLSQDGYTF. As DNA, the CDR3 is TGCAGCGTCCGGACAGGGGTTTTGAGTCAGGATGGCTACACCTTC. The chain has TRBV29-1 and TRBJ1-2; 9 positions agree with TRBD1. The CDR3 covers 15 residues. Unmatched junction bases numbered 14, after V lost 6 bases and J lost 6 bases. Germline CDR1 reads SQVTM; CDR2 reads ANQGSEA.

The chain has TRBV10-3 and TRBJ2-2, with TRBD1 identical over 8 bases. The V segment lost 4 bases and the J segment 1 base; nucleotides outside the gene matches: 5. Germline CDR1 ENHRY, CDR2 SYGVKD. The CDR3 runs to 16 residues. The CDR3 region has the DNA TGTGCCATCAGTGGGGACAGGTCCCTGAACACCGGGGAGCTGTTTTTT. This gives the protein CAISGDRSLNTGELFF.

This chain connects TRBV21-1 to TRBJ2-3; the D call of TRBD1 is as the table states it, not checked on the DNA. TRBV21-1 is noted as a pseudogene. The length of the CDR3 is 14 residues. Here the CDR3 reads CASSKLRGTDTQYF. CDR3 coding DNA: TGTGCCAGCAGCAAACTCAGGGGCACAGATACGCAGTATTTT.

This clone was observed a handful of times. This specimen includes other DNA sequences encoding the same CDR3. The chain has TRBV14 and TRBJ1-1; TRBD1 matches at 8 bases. Trimming at V came to 2 bases and at J to 0 bases, leaving 2 bases not matched to a gene. The CDR3 has 15 amino acids. The germline V gene encodes CDR1 SGHDN and CDR2 FVKESK. CDR3 in DNA: TGTGCCAGCAGCCAACTGACAGGGGTGAACACTGAAGCTTTCTTT. Its protein product is CASSQLTGVNTEAFF. Full variable domain (rest looked up from reference TRBV14 and TRBJ1-1): EAGVTQFPSHSVIEKGQTVTLRCDPISGHDNLYWYRRVMGKEIKFLLHFVKESKQDESGMPNNRFLAERTGGTYSTLKVQPAELEDSGVYFCASSQLTGVNTEAFFGQGTRLTVV.

The chain recombines TRBV5-6 with TRBJ1-1, with D tentatively TRBD1 (6 bases). Germline V gene sequence: CDR1 SGHDT, CDR2 YYEEEE. Trimming cost V 1 base and J 6 bases, with 7 bases left between them. The CDR3 runs 12 residues. In nucleotides, the CDR3 is TGTGCCAGCAGCTTGTGGACAGCTGAAGCTTTCTTT. Encoded protein: CASSLWTAEAFF.

This clone appeared once. The V and J genes are TRBV19 and TRBJ1-6; no reliable D call. The CDR3 sequence is 13 residues long. The germline V and J ends were trimmed by 2 bases and 15 bases, with 14 bases remaining between them. Germline V gives CDR1 LNHDA, CDR2 SQIVND (reference sequence). CDR3 DNA: TGTGCCAGTAGTATAAACGGCGGCCAGCTCCTCCACTTT. This codes for CASSINGGQLLHF.

On this clone: In the same sample, other DNA sequences code for this CDR3. The J gene is TRBJ2-1, the V gene TRBV7-6; 11 bases align to TRBD2. The CDR3 spans 17 residues. The germline V gene encodes CDR1 SGHVS and CDR2 FNYEAQ. V shed 3 bases and J 4 bases; nucleotides not matched to a gene: 8. The CDR3 reads CASSLTSGISPYNEQFF. The CDR3 DNA sequence: TGTGCCAGCAGCTTGACTAGCGGGATATCTCCGTACAATGAGCAGTTCTTC. The variable domain in full, completed from reference TRBV7-6 and TRBJ2-1, reads GAGVSQSPRYKVTKRGQDVALRCDPISGHVSLYWYRQALGQGPEFLTYFNYEAQQDKSGLPNDRFSAERPEGSISTLTIQRTEQRDSAMYRCASSLTSGISPYNEQFFGPGTRLTVL.

This clone was observed a single time. The chain recombines TRBV7-2 with TRBJ2-7; 14 bases match TRBD2. The J segment lost 6 bases and the V segment lost 5 bases, leaving 6 bases of the junction unmatched. Germline assignment: CDR1 SGHTA and CDR2 FQGNSA. This CDR3 has 15 amino acids. CDR3 DNA sequence: TGTGCCAGCAGCGGTGGACTAGCGGGGGGAGGCGAGCAGTACGTC. Protein sequence: CASSGGLAGGGEQYV.

This rearrangement joins TRBV5-1 to TRBJ2-7, with D unresolved. CDR3 size: 11 residues. The V end lost 3 bases, the J end lost 2 bases, and 3 bases lay between the germline ends. The germline CDR1 and CDR2 sequences are SGHRS and YFSETQ. This CDR3 is CASSSTYEQYF. In nucleotides, the CDR3 is TGCGCCAGCAGCTCCACCTACGAGCAGTACTTC.

V gene TRBV12-3 or TRBV12-4 combines with J gene TRBJ1-4; D unclear. V lost 5 bases and J 5 bases, leaving 9 bases between the germline ends. The CDR3 spans 13 residues. In DNA, the CDR3 is TGTGCCAGCAGTGGTCGGACCAATGAAAAACTGTTTTTT. Translating gives CASSGRTNEKLFF.

The chain joins TRBV5-1 to TRBJ1-3, with D possibly TRBD1 on 5 matching bases. The germline V gene has CDR1 SGHRS and CDR2 YFSETQ. The CDR3 is made up of 14 amino acids. V gave up 4 bases and J gave up 4 bases, with 12 bases separating them. This chain's CDR3 is CASSMEGTGNTIYF. The CDR3 DNA sequence: TGCGCCAGCAGCATGGAGGGGACCGGAAACACCATATATTTT.

This rearrangement joins TRBV5-1 to TRBJ2-2; no clear D. Deletions cut 6 bases from V and 1 base from J, with 13 bases between. The CDR3 extends over 15 amino acids. Germline-derived CDR1 and CDR2 are SGHRS and YFSETQ. CDR3 residues: CASKSSPVNTGELFF. CDR3 nucleotides: TGCGCCAGCAAATCGAGTCCTGTGAACACCGGGGAGCTGTTTTTT.

The chain couples TRBV7-2 to TRBJ1-2, with 9 bases aligning to TRBD1. V lost 5 bases and J lost 0; bases outside the gene matches: 7. Looked up from germline, CDR1 is SGHTA and CDR2 is FQGNSA. CDR3 length: 16 residues. CDR3 DNA sequence: TGTGCCAGCAGCGCCGGGACAGGGTACCCTAACTATGGCTACACCTTC. It is translated as CASSAGTGYPNYGYTF.

V gene TRBV7-6 combines with J gene TRBJ2-3; 7 bases agree with TRBD2. Losses at the gene ends were 3 bases for V and 2 bases for J; bases not matched to a gene: 8. In germline, CDR1 is SGHVS, CDR2 FNYEAQ. The length of the CDR3 is 16 residues. The CDR3 sequence is CASSLGGNDYTDTQYF. In nucleotides, the CDR3 is TGTGCCAGCAGCTTGGGGGGGAACGACTACACAGATACGCAGTATTTT.